The 20 T cell receptor beta chains presented below share a single source sample, sequenced in a study of T cells and Merkel cell carcinoma outcomes. Sequencing was performed with immunoSEQ multiplex PCR; in TCRdb, only in-frame clones are kept and a portion is missing. The sample lists thousands of clones, about 90% occurring once. Sequencing was performed on tumor tissue from Merkel cell carcinoma. The receptors stem from a human donor with Merkel cell carcinoma.

The CDR3 region has the DNA TGTGCCATCAGTGGACTAGCGGGGAGCCAAGAGACCCAGTACTTC. Encoded protein: CAISGLAGSQETQYF. V is TRBV10-3 and J is TRBJ2-5, with TRBD2 matching over 11 bases. This CDR3 region has 15 residues. The germline V gene has CDR1 ENHRY and CDR2 SYGVKD. J gave up 1 base and V 4 bases, and 2 bases lay outside the gene matches.

The chain couples TRBV12-5 to TRBJ1-1, with 9 bases fitting TRBD1. The CDR3 is made up of 17 amino acids. The trim removed 5 bases at V and 4 bases at J, leaving 14 bases unmatched. From germline, CDR1 is LGHNT and CDR2 FRNRAP. DNA of the CDR3: TGTGCTAGTGGTCCCCAGAGAGGACAGGGGAAGGGCACTGAAGCTTTCTTT. Protein sequence: CASGPQRGQGKGTEAFF.

J is TRBJ2-2 and V is TRBV5-1; D unresolved. V lost 0 bases to trimming and J lost 3 bases, with 3 bases between them. CDR3 length: 13 residues. CDR1 is SGHRS, CDR2 YFSETQ, per germline. Here the CDR3 DNA reads TGCGCCAGCAGCTTGGCCGACACCGGGGAGCTGTTTTTT. Translated, it gives CASSLADTGELFF.

The chain couples TRBV7-9 to TRBJ2-5; D ambiguous. CDR3 length equals 14 residues. Per the germline V gene, CDR1 is SEHNR and CDR2 is FQNEAQ (reference sequence). V was shortened by 2 bases and J by 9 bases, with 16 bases between the two germline ends. CDR3 coding DNA: TGTGCCAGCAGCTTACAAGGCCCTGAAATGGCCCAGTACTTC. Translated: CASSLQGPEMAQYF.

Only one count was recorded for this clone. The J gene is TRBJ1-2, the V gene TRBV30; maybe TRBD1 (6 bases). Germline CDR1 is GTSNPN and CDR2 is SVGIG (reference sequence). Deletions cut 0 bases from V and 2 bases from J, with 16 bases between. The CDR3 extends over 16 amino acids. Here the CDR3 DNA reads TGTGCCTGGAGTGTATACAGGGTACGATCAAACTATGGCTACACCTTC. Translated: CAWSVYRVRSNYGYTF. Filled out from reference TRBV30 and TRBJ1-2, the complete variable domain reads SQTIHQWPATLVQPVGSPLSLECTVEGTSNPNLYWYRQAAGRGLQLLFYSVGIGQISSEVPQNLSASRPQDRQFILSSKKLLLSDSGFYLCAWSVYRVRSNYGYTFGSGTRLTVV.

The chain is built from TRBV6-5 and TRBJ1-3, with a weak D call TRBD1 (5 bases). The germline CDR1 and CDR2 sequences are MNHEY and SVGAGI. This CDR3 contains 13 residues. Trimming removed 6 bases at V and 4 bases at J, with 10 bases between. The CDR3 DNA follows: TGTGCCAGCAGGGGGACGCCAGGAAACACCATATATTTT. Protein sequence: CASRGTPGNTIYF.

The V gene is TRBV9, the J gene TRBJ2-5, with TRBD1 matching over 8 bases. The V segment lost 0 bases and the J segment 2 bases; nucleotides outside the gene matches: 3. The CDR3 sequence is 15 residues long. The germline CDR1 and CDR2 sequences are SGDLS and YYNGEE. DNA of the CDR3: TGTGCCAGCAGCGTAGCTACAGGGGGACAAGAGACCCAGTACTTC. It yields the protein CASSVATGGQETQYF.

The chain joins TRBV5-1 to TRBJ2-2; 7 bases match TRBD1. The CDR3 covers 15 residues. Germline V gene sequence: CDR1 SGHRS, CDR2 YFSETQ. Trimming cost V 1 base and J 3 bases; bases outside gene matches: 3. The CDR3 DNA reads TGCGCCAGCAGCTTGATCACAGGGGACACCGGGGAGCTGTTTTTT. Translation: CASSLITGDTGELFF.

The chain links TRBV14 to TRBJ1-1, with D possibly matching TRBD1 (5 bases). The CDR3 is 14 residues long. The germline V gene encodes CDR1 SGHDN and CDR2 FVKESK. Deletions cut 2 bases from V and 5 bases from J, with 12 bases between. CDR3 DNA: TGTGCCAGCAGCCAACTCGGGGGGAGAACTGAAGCTTTCTTT. Translation: CASSQLGGRTEAFF.

V and J are TRBV7-9 and TRBJ2-7; D unclear. The CDR3 length is 12 residues. Trimming cost V 1 base and J 7 bases, with 8 bases left between them. Germline-derived CDR1 and CDR2 are SEHNR and FQNEAQ (reference sequence). The CDR3 DNA sequence: TGTGCCAGCAGCTTAGGGCCTAGGGAGCAGTACGTC. This sequence encodes CASSLGPREQYV.

The rearrangement uses TRBV18 and TRBJ2-1; 9 bases agree with TRBD1. CDR1 KGHSH and CDR2 LQKENI come from the germline V gene. The CDR3 extends over 14 amino acids. The V segment lost 3 bases and the J segment 8 bases; nucleotides outside the gene matches: 5. CDR3 loop: CASSPMGQGHEQFF. The DNA for the CDR3 is TGTGCCAGCTCACCGATGGGACAGGGCCATGAGCAGTTCTTC.

A single count supports this clone. This sequence joins TRBV10-1 and TRBJ2-7; 10 bases match TRBD1. Trimming cost V 4 bases and J 4 bases; bases outside gene matches: 7. CDR1 is WNHNN, CDR2 SYGVQD, per germline (reference sequence). The length of the CDR3 is 15 residues. The CDR3 DNA sequence: TGCGCCAGCAGTGGACAGGGGGCCAGCGGGTACGAGCAGTACGTC. This translates into CASSGQGASGYEQYV.

The gene calls are TRBV6-5 and TRBJ1-2; D gene unclear. The ends were cut back, 6 bases at V and 6 bases at J, with 17 bases in the middle. Germline CDR1 is MNHEY and CDR2 is SVGAGI. This CDR3 contains 14 residues. This CDR3 is CASRGRAVGNGYTF. The CDR3 DNA reads as TGTGCCAGCAGGGGCCGAGCTGTTGGCAATGGCTACACCTTC.

The chain uses TRBV9 and TRBJ2-1, with D unclear. The germline V gene has CDR1 SGDLS and CDR2 YYNGEE. The CDR3 loop spans 15 amino acids. Trimming removed 0 bases at V and 0 bases at J, with 7 bases between. The CDR3 loop reads CASSVEPGSYNEQFF. Written as DNA, the CDR3 is TGTGCCAGCAGCGTAGAGCCAGGCTCCTACAATGAGCAGTTCTTC. Full variable domain (remainder filled in from reference TRBV9 and TRBJ2-1): DSGVTQTPKHLITATGQRVTLRCSPRSGDLSVYWYQQSLDQGLQFLIQYYNGEERAKGNILERFSAQQFPDLHSELNLSSLELGDSALYFCASSVEPGSYNEQFFGPGTRLTVL.

The chain joins TRBV4-1 to TRBJ2-5, with 12 bases aligning to TRBD1. CDR3 size: 18 residues. With V trimmed by 0 bases and J by 2 bases, 7 bases remained unmatched. The germline gives CDR1 MGHRA, CDR2 YSYEKL. CDR3 protein: CASSQDSGTGGPQETQYF. In nucleotides, the CDR3 is TGCGCCAGCAGCCAAGACTCCGGGACAGGGGGCCCTCAAGAGACCCAGTACTTC.

The V and J genes are TRBV2 and TRBJ2-7; the D is unclear. The CDR3 contains 15 residues. Germline V gene data show CDR1 as SNHLY and CDR2 as FYNNEI. The V end lost 7 bases, the J end lost 3 bases, and 19 bases lay between the germline ends. CDR3 loop: CASISLKRALYEQYV. For the CDR3, the DNA is TGTGCCAGCATTTCCCTAAAGCGAGCACTCTACGAGCAGTACGTC.

The J gene is TRBJ2-3, the V gene TRBV4-3; possibly TRBD2 for D (7 bases). Germline V lookup: CDR1 LGHNA, CDR2 YSLEER. Trimming cost V 1 base and J 5 bases, with 16 bases left between them. The CDR3 consists of 16 residues. DNA of the CDR3: TGCGCCAGCAGCCAAGGGCGGGGGCCAGGGGAAGATACGCAGTATTTT. This codes for CASSQGRGPGEDTQYF.

The chain carries TRBV28 and TRBJ1-2; 7 bases map to TRBD1. The CDR3 is made up of 14 amino acids. Germline lookup yields CDR1 MDHEN and CDR2 SYDVKM. Trimming took 6 bases from V and 4 from J; bases not matched to a gene: 8. The CDR3 DNA reads as TGTGCCAGCAGCCCCAGGGGGGCGAGCTATGGCTACACCTTC. Its translation: CASSPRGASYGYTF.

V gene TRBV4-1 combines with J gene TRBJ2-6; D remains ambiguous. Germline V gene data show CDR1 as MGHRA and CDR2 as YSYEKL. This CDR3 comprises 17 residues. V lost 1 base to trimming and J lost 1 base, with 11 bases between them. The DNA for the CDR3 is TGCGCCAGCAGCCAAGGGGCAGACCAGTCTGGGGCCAACGTCCTGACTTTC. It specifies CASSQGADQSGANVLTF.

The chain joins TRBV9 to TRBJ1-2; no clear D gene. CDR1 is SGDLS and CDR2 is YYNGEE in the germline V gene. This CDR3 spans 15 amino acids. V was pared by 0 bases and J by 2 bases, with 11 bases between. CDR3 DNA sequence: TGTGCCAGCAGCGTAGCTGCAGCCGGGAACTATGGCTACACCTTC. It translates to CASSVAAAGNYGYTF.